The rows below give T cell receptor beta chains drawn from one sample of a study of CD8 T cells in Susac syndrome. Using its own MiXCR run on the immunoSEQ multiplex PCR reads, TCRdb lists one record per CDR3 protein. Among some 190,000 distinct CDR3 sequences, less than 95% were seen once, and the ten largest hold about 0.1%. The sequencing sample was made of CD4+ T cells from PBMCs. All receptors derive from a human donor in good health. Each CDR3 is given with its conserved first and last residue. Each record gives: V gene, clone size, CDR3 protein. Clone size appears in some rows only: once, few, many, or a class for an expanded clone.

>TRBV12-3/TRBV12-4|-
CASSSLAGGGGQFF
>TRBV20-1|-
CSASYGAGRDTQYF
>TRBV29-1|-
CSVEFLAGGYNEQFF
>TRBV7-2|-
CASSLVSTGTGYEQYF
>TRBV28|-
CASSLYPSGYTF
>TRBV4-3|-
CASSQDGLAGDEQFF
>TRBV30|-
CAWSVTGFEKLFF
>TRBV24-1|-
CATTDRNTGELFF
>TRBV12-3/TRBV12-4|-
CASSFGQGTSTNEKLFF
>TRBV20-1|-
CSARDRLQGSTEAFF
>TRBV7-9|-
CASSLALGGSYNEQFF
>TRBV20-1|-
CSARNVGRETQYF
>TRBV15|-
CATSVGANEQFF
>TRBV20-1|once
CSAILPPDTQYF
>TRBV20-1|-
CSARGTNYGYTF
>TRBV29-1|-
CSDWTWLYSNQPQHF
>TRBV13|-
CASSPGGNTDTQYF
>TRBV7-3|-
CASSLGAGTGANVLTF
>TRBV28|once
CASSAEGQQKETQYF
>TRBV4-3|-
CASSQVAGAYEQYF
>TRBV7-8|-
CASSSDRVETQYF
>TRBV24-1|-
CATSDFRANTGELFF
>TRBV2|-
CASNRDVETQYF
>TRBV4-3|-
CASSQGGDPNETQYF
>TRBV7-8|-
CASSLGLSQETQYF
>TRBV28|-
CASSLDQGTGELFF
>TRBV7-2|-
CASSLNHAGAEAFF
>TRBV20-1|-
CSARIQNEQFF
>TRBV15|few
CATSRDPGDTQYF
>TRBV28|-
CASGLGGYEQYF
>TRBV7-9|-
CASMAAGANVLTF
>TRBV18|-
CASSKGQGFTDTQYF
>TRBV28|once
CASPPPAGGPISWDTQYF
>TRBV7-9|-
CASSPGGQVYEQYF
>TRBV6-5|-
CASISSSGSGEQYF
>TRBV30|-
CAWSVMGDTQYF
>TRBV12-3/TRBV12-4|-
CASNRDRGALVDHNEQFF
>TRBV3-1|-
CASSSLKGLQFF
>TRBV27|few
CASTRTGGYGYTF
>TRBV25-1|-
CASSEAGGTLLGTQYF
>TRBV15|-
CATGVWLTNEQFF
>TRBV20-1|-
CSARIQRSYNEQFF
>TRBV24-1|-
CATSDAIQGRNEQFF
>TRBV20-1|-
CSAPDPSNQPQHF
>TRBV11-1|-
CASSTSGSLYNEQFF
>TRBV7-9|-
CASNPTGAGLRNEQFF
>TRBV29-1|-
CSAQGATGTEAFF
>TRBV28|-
CASRPSGPGKNTGELFF
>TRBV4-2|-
CASSQEGQPYNEQFF
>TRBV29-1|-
CSVEDRLSSGSYEQYF
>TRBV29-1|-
CSVEDLASGKNYEQYF
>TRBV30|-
CAWKAPPNYGYTF